The clone carrying this T cell receptor beta chain ranks as medium-sized. The data were taken from a study of breast tumors, draining lymph nodes, adjacent tissues. This CDR3 comprises 14 residues. The ends lost 3 bases at V and 2 bases at J; junction bases unmatched: 5. The germline V gene encodes CDR1 DFQATT and CDR2 SNEGSKA (reference sequence). TCRdb reprocessed the multiplex PCR reads with MiXCR, giving one entry per CDR3 protein. The data show 20,000 to 25,000 distinct CDR3 sequences, approximately 53% seen once. The V gene is TRBV20-1, the J gene TRBJ2-3; 7 bases line up with TRBD2. The clonotype was recovered from a female donor with breast cancer. Some clones in this sample may be carry-over from other donors' samples. Sequences were obtained from breast tumor tissue. In DNA form, the CDR3 reads TGCAGTGCTAGCGGGGAGGGGAACACAGATACGCAGTATTTT. Translated: CSASGEGNTDTQYF.